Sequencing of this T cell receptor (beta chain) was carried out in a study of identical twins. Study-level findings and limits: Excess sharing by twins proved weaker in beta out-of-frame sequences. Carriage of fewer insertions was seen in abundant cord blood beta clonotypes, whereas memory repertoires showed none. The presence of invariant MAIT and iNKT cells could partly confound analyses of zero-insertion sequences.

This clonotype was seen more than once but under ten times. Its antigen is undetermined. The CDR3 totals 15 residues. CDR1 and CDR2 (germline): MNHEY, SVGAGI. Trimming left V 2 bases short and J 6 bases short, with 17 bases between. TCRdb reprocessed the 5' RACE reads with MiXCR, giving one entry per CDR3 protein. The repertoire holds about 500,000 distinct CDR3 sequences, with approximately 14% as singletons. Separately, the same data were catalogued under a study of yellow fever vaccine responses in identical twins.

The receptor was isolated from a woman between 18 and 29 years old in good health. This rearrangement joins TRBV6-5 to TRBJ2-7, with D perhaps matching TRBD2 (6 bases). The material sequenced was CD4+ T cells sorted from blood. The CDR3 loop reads CASSYIGGGISEQYF. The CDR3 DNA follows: TGTGCCAGCAGTTACATCGGGGGAGGAATCTCCGAGCAGTACTTC.